This T cell receptor (beta chain) was captured by sequencing in a study of CD8+ T cells in alopecia areata. Study background: Those treated were given oral tofacitinib at 5 to 10 mg twice daily.

Germline loops: CDR1 SGHDN, CDR2 FVKESK. V was shortened by 5 bases and J by 0 bases, with 1 base between the two germline ends. The CDR3 totals 11 residues. This clone was observed a handful of times. The antigen is not known. Lesional scalp punch biopsies and peripheral blood came from alopecia areata patients. Following RNA extraction, reverse transcription yielded cDNA that acted as the sequencing template. Method: immunoSEQ multiplex PCR; TCRdb's copy keeps in-frame clones and lacks some. The sample includes some 100,000 clones, roughly two fifths seen only once; the top ten take approximately 3%. Regarding the study as a whole: Relative to normal scalp, lesional scalp, especially alopecia totalis/universalis, showed higher clonality. When scalp samples are sequenced, resident alphabeta T cells of normal skin are also captured.

The sequence came from a human donor with alopecia areata. The chain uses TRBV14 and TRBJ2-5, with D unclear. The sample taken for sequencing was CD4+ T cells sorted from blood. CDR3 loop: CASSYQETQYF. CDR3 nucleotides: TGTGCCAGCAGCTACCAAGAGACCCAGTACTTC.